The source of this TCR beta chain is a study of response to subunit inactivated influenza vaccine (dated by TCRdb to the late 2010s). Background on the whole study: The study used deep quantitative T cell receptor repertoire profiling to track responses to a trivalent subunit inactivated influenza vaccine.

Broad study findings and their caveats: The authors suggested that each seasonal influenza vaccination may recruit only a limited number of new T cells.

The library was generated by RT-PCR. Data came from an Illumina HiSeq 2500. The public reads were quality trimmed at Q25 with fastp and then assembled into clones with MiXCR by TCRdb, keeping productive beta chains. One record per CDR3 amino acid sequence lists the most common genes and DNA. The sample includes hundreds of thousands of distinct CDR3 sequences, with over 9% observed a single time. The top ten clones comprise more than 9.5% of the sample. The CDR3 covers 16 residues, taking in both the cysteine and the phenylalanine. Kept here is only the CDR3 DNA, which spans 48 bases and is read in frame from base 1. Trimmed from V: 6 bases; trimmed from J: 7 bases; junction bases lacking a gene match: 10. Taken from the germline V gene, the CDR1 and CDR2 loops are ENHRY and SYGVKD. A note on this clonotype: The specificity of this receptor is unknown. No much larger clone exists at a distance of one base, and base qualities are not known.

A further study also used this sample, focusing on T cells expressing NK-cell markers. The other study reports the following: TCR beta cDNA libraries were made by 5'RACE template switching that added a universal primer site and unique molecular identifiers. TCR beta-chain repertoires were profiled in sorted CD3+CD56+NKG2C+, CD3+CD56+NKG2C- and CD3+CD56-NKG2C+ T-cell subsets from several donors. Among the eight sequenced donors, only one was HCMV-seronegative, while the other seven were HCMV-seropositive. To restrict sorting to alphabetaTCR-expressing T cells, an anti-gammadeltaTCR antibody was added in several experiments. For five or six donors, the dominant CD3+CD56+NKG2C+ clonotypes were among the top 10 CD8+ clonotypes and accounted for 1.0-7.0% of CD8+ T cells. Those dominant clonotypes were again the most abundant among CD3+CD56-NKG2C+ cells in a handful of donors, at roughly 25-65%. Whether the expanded NKG2C-expressing T cell clones were specific for HCMV antigens remained unclear. Randomly selected healthy volunteers, three men and five women, were used as the eight sequenced donors. HCMV-specific IgG was detected in serum with a commercial ELISA kit to determine HCMV serostatus. Peripheral blood mononuclear cells were isolated from blood by Ficoll density gradient centrifugation. For five or six donors, bulk peripheral blood T-cell repertoires were also sequenced from unsorted PBMC. Synthesis of cDNA was primed from the TCR beta constant segment and was followed by two consecutive PCR amplification steps. The libraries were sequenced on Illumina HiSeq 2000/2500, MiSeq or NextSeq, producing 2 x 150 bp reads. MIGEC was used to demultiplex reads and group the reads by UMI, and MiTCR was used to assemble and quantify clonotypes. To exclude erroneous sequences, any TCR cDNA sequence not supported by at least two reads was discarded. The tcR package was used for downstream repertoire analysis, and clonotypes were matched across fractions by CDR3 nucleotide sequence plus V segment. VDJmatch was used to annotate antigen specificity against VDJdb, with one amino acid substitution in CDR3 allowed.

The sequenced sample was PBMCs from blood, obtained on the day of vaccination. This clonotype originated in a man aged 50-60 years who received an inactivated influenza vaccine. Donor details come from another sample of the same person, matched by shared clones. The V and J genes are TRBV10-3 and TRBJ2-1, and 12 bases in between align with TRBD1. The DNA reads TGTGCCATCAGCGCTCTGGGACAGGGGGCGGGTAATGAGCAGTTCTTC. It translates to CAISALGQGAGNEQFF.